These 3 T cell receptor beta chains were all obtained from the same sample, sequenced in a study of post-analysis software for immune sequencing data. Study-wide points: Elevated frequency relative to controls characterized four to six TRBV segments in patients, TRBV5-6, TRBV5-1 and TRBV20-1 among them.

These TCRs' antigens remain unknown. Each TCR beta cDNA library carried unique molecular identifiers. TCRdb reprocessed the PCR reads via MiXCR and lists one record per CDR3 protein. The sample records about 760,000 distinct CDR3 sequences, about 27% being singletons. What was sequenced was blood. All receptors come from a girl aged 5-17 years with multiple sclerosis.

This clonotype was counted many times. This rearrangement joins TRBV10-3 to TRBJ2-7; a possible D gene is TRBD1 (5 bases). Germline V CDR1 and CDR2: ENHRY, SYGVKD. The CDR3 sequence is 13 residues long. V was clipped by 4 bases and J by 3 bases, with 10 bases between them. The CDR3 loop is CAISADDSYEQYF. In nucleotides, the CDR3 is TGTGCCATCAGTGCAGATGACAGCTACGAGCAGTACTTC.

As concerns this clonotype: A much larger clone sits a single nucleotide away, making a read error possible. The V and J genes are TRBV4-2 and TRBJ2-1; the match to TRBD2 covers 11 bases. This CDR3 comprises 16 residues. Trimming took 3 bases from V and 8 from J; bases not matched to a gene: 9. Germline V gene sequence: CDR1 LGHNA, CDR2 YNFKEQ. The CDR3 nucleotides read TGTGCCAGCAGCCAGAATCTAGCGGGGGGCGGGGATGAGCAGTTCTTC. This codes for CASSQNLAGGGDEQFF.

The CDR3 sequence: CASRSVGSGANVLTF. The DNA for the CDR3 is TGTGCCAGCAGATCCGTGGGGAGTGGGGCCAACGTCCTGACTTTC. This chain links TRBV14 with TRBJ2-6; D is perhaps TRBD2 (5 bases). Germline lookup yields CDR1 SGHDN and CDR2 FVKESK. The V end was cut by 6 bases, the J end by 3 bases, with 12 bases between. The CDR3 consists of 15 residues.